This T cell receptor beta chain was found in a study of shared clonotypes between healthy human individuals. Study summary: Those who served as donors were a couple of women and a few men between the ages of 18 and 49.

Findings of the study overall: Blood alone was sampled, and tissue repertoires likely differ.

It was CD45RO-negative cells, positively selected for CCR7, that made up naive CD8 cells, with terminally differentiated effector memory CD45RA+ cells excluded. Genomic DNA of every subset was divided equally among multiple immunoSEQ plates. TCRdb's table, derived via immunoSEQ multiplex PCR, lists solely in-frame clones and lacks some. The sample consists of about 2.1 million clones, about 92% of them appearing once. Comment on this clone: As yet, its antigen is unknown.

This clonotype was sampled from a man younger than 35 in good health. Some clones in this sample may be carry-over from other donors' samples. Sequencing was performed on naive CD8+ T cells from PBMCs.

The CDR3 region is CASSQVSDRDEFF. DNA for the CDR3: TGCGCCAGCAGCCAAGTTTCCGACAGGGACGAGTTCTTC. The rearrangement joins TRBV4-1 to TRBJ2-1; 7 positions agree with TRBD1. Per germline, CDR1 MGHRA and CDR2 YSYEKL. The CDR3 contains 13 residues. V trimming: 1 base; J trimming: 14 bases; junction bases outside the gene matches: 8.